These T cell receptor beta chains were read from a single sample in a study of cytotoxic CD8 clonotypes in ibrutinib-treated CLL. Produced via immunoSEQ multiplex PCR; TCRdb's table is partial and in-frame only. This sample has over 150,000 clones, with 70% to 85% found just once. The sample in question was PBMCs, obtained after 12 months of ibrutinib treatment. The receptors were gathered from a human donor with chronic lymphocytic leukemia. The CDR3 runs from the conserved cysteine through the conserved F or W. Fields, in order: V gene, D gene, J gene, clone size, CDR3 protein, CDR3 DNA. A D gene is named only where the DNA matches it firmly. Where a row states a size, it is once, few, many or the class of an expanded clone; other rows omit it.

TRBV28,TRBD1,TRBJ2-7,NA,CASSAPTGANYEQYF,TGTGCCAGCAGTGCCCCGACAGGGGCGAACTACGAGCAGTACTTC
TRBV7-3,NA,TRBJ2-3,NA,CASSPHGGNADTQYF,TGTGCCAGCAGTCCCCATGGCGGGAACGCAGATACGCAGTATTTT
TRBV9,TRBD1,TRBJ2-7,NA,CASSARDSSSYEQYF,TGTGCCAGCAGCGCTCGGGACAGCTCCTCCTACGAGCAGTACTTC
TRBV4-3,NA,TRBJ2-7,NA,CASSQSQQGTYEQYF,TGCGCCAGCAGCCAATCACAACAGGGCACCTACGAGCAGTACTTC
TRBV5-1,NA,TRBJ2-1,NA,CASSKLEGFTYNEQFF,TGCGCCAGCAGTAAACTTGAGGGGTTCACCTACAATGAGCAGTTCTTC
TRBV5-1,NA,TRBJ1-1,NA,CASSLGPGKNTEAFF,TGCGCCAGCAGCTTGGGACCAGGGAAGAACACTGAAGCTTTCTTT
TRBV6-6,TRBD1,TRBJ1-5,NA,CASSPIGQGEQPQHF,TGTGCCAGCAGTCCAATAGGACAGGGTGAGCAGCCCCAGCATTTT
TRBV2,NA,TRBJ2-3,NA,CASSVTRKGTDTQYF,TGTGCCAGCAGCGTAACCCGTAAGGGCACAGATACGCAGTATTTT
TRBV5-5,NA,TRBJ2-3,NA,CASSLVRDFTDTQYF,TGTGCCAGCAGCTTGGTCCGGGACTTCACAGATACGCAGTATTTT
TRBV6-1,NA,TRBJ2-1,NA,CASSGTRGNEQFF,TGTGCCAGCAGTGGGACGAGGGGCAATGAGCAGTTCTTC
TRBV7-9,NA,TRBJ1-1,NA,CASGREFLNTEAFF,TGTGCCAGCGGTAGGGAGTTTCTGAACACTGAAGCTTTCTTT
TRBV15,TRBD2,TRBJ2-5,NA,CATSRSGLASETQYF,TGTGCCACCAGCAGGTCGGGACTAGCTTCGGAGACCCAGTACTTC
TRBV28,NA,TRBJ1-4,few,CASSFPSGQALYSTNEKLFF,TGTGCCAGCAGTTTCCCCTCGGGGCAGGCCCTCTACTCAACTAATGAAAAACTGTTTTTT
TRBV10-3,NA,TRBJ2-5,NA,CATQEESWYQETQYF,TGTGCCACCCAAGAGGAGAGTTGGTACCAAGAGACCCAGTACTTC
TRBV4-1,TRBD1,TRBJ1-2,few,CASSQTGTATNYGYTF,TGCGCCAGCAGTCAAACCGGGACAGCCACTAACTATGGCTACACCTTC
TRBV6-1,NA,TRBJ1-4,NA,CASSENDRAQREKLFF,TGTGCCAGCAGTGAAAACGATCGGGCCCAACGGGAAAAACTGTTTTTT
TRBV18,NA,TRBJ2-1,NA,CASSPVGPPNNEQFF,TGTGCCAGCTCACCAGTGGGACCCCCTAACAATGAGCAGTTCTTC
TRBV4-1,NA,TRBJ1-2,NA,CASSPGQMNYGYTF,TGCGCCAGTTCTCCCGGACAGATGAACTATGGCTACACCTTC
TRBV7-6,TRBD1,TRBJ2-3,NA,CASSFFVQGGTADTQYF,TGTGCCAGCAGCTTCTTCGTACAGGGGGGCACGGCAGATACGCAGTATTTT
TRBV10-2,NA,TRBJ2-7,NA,CASSEPGTRTYEQYF,TGCGCCAGCAGTGAGCCCGGGACGAGGACCTACGAGCAGTACTTC
TRBV7-3,NA,TRBJ2-3,NA,CASSLIGYEYTDTQYF,TGTGCCAGCAGCTTAATTGGATACGAGTACACAGATACGCAGTATTTT
TRBV4-1,NA,TRBJ1-5,NA,CASSQALQGRNQPQHF,TGCGCCAGCAGCCAAGCCCTACAGGGCCGCAATCAGCCCCAGCATTTT
TRBV7-2,NA,TRBJ2-1,NA,CASRGQTYNEQFF,TGTGCCAGCAGGGGGCAAACCTACAATGAGCAGTTCTTC
TRBV29-1,TRBD1,TRBJ1-1,NA,CSVEPTGVPEAFF,TGCAGCGTTGAACCCACAGGGGTGCCTGAAGCTTTCTTT
TRBV10-3,TRBD2,TRBJ2-5,NA,CAISGLAETQYF,TGTGCCATCAGCGGACTAGCGGAGACCCAGTACTTC
TRBV11-2,TRBD2,TRBJ2-1,few,CASSSGRGELAAYNEQFF,TGTGCCAGCAGCTCCGGACGGGGGGAGCTAGCGGCATACAATGAGCAGTTCTTC
TRBV5-1,NA,TRBJ2-3,NA,CASSFAPGSDTQYF,TGCGCCAGCAGCTTCGCACCAGGGTCAGATACGCAGTATTTT
TRBV9,TRBD1,TRBJ2-2,NA,CASSLTGAPSTGELFF,TGTGCCAGCAGCCTGACAGGGGCCCCGAGCACCGGGGAGCTGTTTTTT
TRBV28,NA,TRBJ1-2,NA,CASSVLGAGALYGYTF,TGTGCCAGCAGTGTATTAGGGGCCGGGGCTTTATATGGCTACACCTTC
TRBV5-4,TRBD2,TRBJ2-7,NA,CASSLATGGEQYF,TGTGCCAGCAGCTTGGCCACGGGAGGCGAGCAGTACTTC
TRBV4-3,TRBD2,TRBJ2-3,NA,CASSQGLAEMGYF,TGCGCCAGCAGCCAAGGTCTAGCGGAGATGGGGTATTTT
TRBV15,NA,TRBJ2-5,NA,CATNYRGMETQYF,TGTGCCACCAACTATCGGGGGATGGAGACCCAGTACTTC
TRBV4-3,TRBD2,TRBJ2-1,NA,CASSLELAGGLLGEQFF,TGCGCCAGCAGCCTGGAACTAGCGGGGGGGCTACTAGGGGAGCAGTTCTTC